This T cell receptor beta chain was documented in a study of T cell changes during pregnancy in multiple sclerosis. The CDR3 runs 15 residues. The germline CDR1 and CDR2 sequences are SGHNT and YYREEE (reference sequence). V lost 2 bases and J lost 4; bases outside the gene matches: 6. Method: immunoSEQ multiplex PCR; TCRdb's copy keeps in-frame clones and lacks some. The sample yields about 110,000 clones, less than 95% seen once. The sequenced sample was peripheral blood, obtained after pregnancy. This receptor was obtained from a female donor with multiple sclerosis, enrolled in a pregnancy study. This rearrangement joins TRBV5-4 to TRBJ1-1; TRBD1 matches at 9 bases. CDR3 nucleotides: TGTGCCAGCAGCTTAGGGACAGGGATCGGCACTGAAGCTTTCTTT. It translates to CASSLGTGIGTEAFF.